The rows below give T cell receptor beta chains drawn from one sample of a study of T cell clonotyping in hematopoietic cell transplantation. This table comes from immunoSEQ multiplex PCR, and its TCRdb copy is limited to in-frame clones, with some not included. The sample shows about 36,000 clones, over 85% of them seen only once. The material sequenced was peripheral blood mononuclear cells, taken before stem cell transplant. These receptors were obtained from a middle-aged man with chronic myeloid leukemia. Some clones in this sample may be carry-over from other donors' samples. The CDR3 runs from the conserved cysteine through the conserved F or W. The order of the fields is J gene, CDR3 length, V gene, D gene, clone size, CDR3 DNA, CDR3 protein. The D gene is left open where the match is weak. Clone sizes are given selectively: once, few, many, or a class where the clone is expanded.

J: TRBJ1-1; length: 15; V: TRBV19; D: TRBD1; size: -; DNA: TGTGCCAGTAACCGGGACAGCAATTCCAACACTGAAGCTTTCTTT; CDR3: CASNRDSNSNTEAFF
J: TRBJ1-6; length: 14; V: TRBV25-1; D: -; size: -; DNA: TGTGCCAGCAGTGAATATCCTAGAGGATCACCCCTCCACTTT; CDR3: CASSEYPRGSPLHF
J: TRBJ1-3; length: 14; V: TRBV28; D: -; size: -; DNA: TGTGCCAGCAATTCAGGGGTCTCGGGAAACACCATATATTTT; CDR3: CASNSGVSGNTIYF
J: TRBJ1-6; length: 14; V: TRBV19; D: TRBD1; size: once; DNA: TGTGCCAGTAGTATGGCAGGGGGGAATTCACCCCTCCACTTT; CDR3: CASSMAGGNSPLHF
J: TRBJ2-2; length: 14; V: TRBV5-1; D: -; size: few; DNA: TGCGCCAGCAGCTTACAGGTGAACACCGGGGAGCTGTTTTTT; CDR3: CASSLQVNTGELFF
J: TRBJ2-3; length: 20; V: TRBV14; D: -; size: -; DNA: TGTGCCAGCAGCCATAACTCCGCCGAGGGCGGACGTTTGGCCACAGATACGCAGTATTTT; CDR3: CASSHNSAEGGRLATDTQYF
J: TRBJ2-7; length: 13; V: TRBV4-2; D: -; size: once; DNA: TGTGCCAGCAGCCAAACTAGCTCCTACGAGCAGTACTTC; CDR3: CASSQTSSYEQYF
J: TRBJ2-2; length: 16; V: TRBV5-1; D: TRBD1; size: -; DNA: TGCGCCAGCAGCTTGGCCGGGACAGCGAACACCGGGGAGCTGTTTTTT; CDR3: CASSLAGTANTGELFF
J: TRBJ2-3; length: 12; V: TRBV9; D: -; size: -; DNA: TGTGCCAGCAGCGTAGAAACAGATACGCAGTATTTT; CDR3: CASSVETDTQYF
J: TRBJ2-3; length: 14; V: TRBV5-1; D: -; size: -; DNA: TGCGCCAGCAGCTTGGAACAACTCACAGATACGCAGTATTTT; CDR3: CASSLEQLTDTQYF
J: TRBJ2-7; length: 15; V: TRBV5-1; D: -; size: -; DNA: TGCGCCAGCAGCTTCCCCCCCGGGGGCTCCTACGAGCAGTACTTC; CDR3: CASSFPPGGSYEQYF
J: TRBJ1-3; length: 13; V: TRBV6-6; D: -; size: once; DNA: TGTGCCAGCTCCTCTGACACTTCGGCCACCATATATTTT; CDR3: CASSSDTSATIYF
J: TRBJ1-5; length: 13; V: TRBV28; D: -; size: -; DNA: TGTGCCAGCAGTCGAGAGATCAATCAGCCCCAGCATTTT; CDR3: CASSREINQPQHF
J: TRBJ2-2; length: 15; V: TRBV7-6; D: TRBD2; size: -; DNA: TGTGCCAGCAGCCCAAGCGGTGGGAGGGCCGGGGAGCTGTTTTTT; CDR3: CASSPSGGRAGELFF
J: TRBJ1-6; length: 18; V: TRBV10-3; D: TRBD1; size: -; DNA: TGTGCCACGGCGGGACAGGCGGGGGTCGGGATTTATAATTCACCCCTCCACTTT; CDR3: CATAGQAGVGIYNSPLHF
J: TRBJ1-2; length: 14; V: TRBV4-1; D: -; size: -; DNA: TGCGCCAGCAGCCAAGGGCAGAGGGGCTATGGCTACACCTTC; CDR3: CASSQGQRGYGYTF
J: TRBJ2-7; length: 16; V: TRBV6-1; D: -; size: -; DNA: TGTGCCAGCAGTGAAGCATCGGTAAACGCCGGTTACGAGCAGTACTTC; CDR3: CASSEASVNAGYEQYF
J: TRBJ2-2; length: 13; V: TRBV4-2; D: -; size: -; DNA: TGTGCCAGCAGACCGGGTCGTACCGGGGAGCTGTTTTTT; CDR3: CASRPGRTGELFF
J: TRBJ2-5; length: 15; V: TRBV5-1; D: -; size: -; DNA: TGCGCCAGCAGCTTGGGGAGGGACAGACAAGAGACCCAGTACTTC; CDR3: CASSLGRDRQETQYF
J: TRBJ2-7; length: 14; V: TRBV6-5; D: -; size: -; DNA: TGTGCCAGCAGGTTGCAGACGGCCAACTACGAGCAGTACTTC; CDR3: CASRLQTANYEQYF
J: TRBJ1-1; length: 14; V: TRBV6-5; D: TRBD1; size: -; DNA: TGTGCCAGCAGCCCCGGACAGGCCCACACTGAAGCTTTCTTT; CDR3: CASSPGQAHTEAFF
J: TRBJ2-3; length: 14; V: TRBV28; D: -; size: -; DNA: TGTGCCAGCAGTATCAGACAGGCCCCAGATACGCAGTATTTT; CDR3: CASSIRQAPDTQYF
J: TRBJ2-5; length: 11; V: TRBV2; D: -; size: -; DNA: TGTGCCAGCCAGTTGAAGGAGACCCAGTACTTC; CDR3: CASQLKETQYF
J: TRBJ1-5; length: 14; V: TRBV19; D: -; size: -; DNA: TGTGCCAGTAGTATTCAGGGGTGGAATCAGCCCCAGCATTTT; CDR3: CASSIQGWNQPQHF
J: TRBJ1-6; length: 15; V: TRBV30; D: -; size: -; DNA: TGTGCCTGGGGTCCGCGACAGGCCCCCATTTCACCCCTCCACTTT; CDR3: CAWGPRQAPISPLHF
J: TRBJ2-3; length: 17; V: TRBV5-6; D: TRBD2; size: -; DNA: TGTGCCAGCAGCCCTATTTGGACTAGGCCCCGCACAGATACGCAGTATTTT; CDR3: CASSPIWTRPRTDTQYF
J: TRBJ1-1; length: 13; V: TRBV7-9; D: TRBD1; size: -; DNA: TGTGCCAGCAGCCTTCGACAGGGCGCTGAAGCTTTCTTT; CDR3: CASSLRQGAEAFF
J: TRBJ1-1; length: 13; V: TRBV6-6; D: TRBD1; size: -; DNA: TGTGCCAGCAGTGCCCAGGGGGCCGGTGAAGCTTTCTTT; CDR3: CASSAQGAGEAFF
J: TRBJ1-1; length: 13; V: TRBV11-1; D: -; size: -; DNA: TGTGCCAGCAGCGTGCACGGGGGCACTGAAGCTTTCTTT; CDR3: CASSVHGGTEAFF
J: TRBJ2-7; length: 14; V: TRBV2; D: -; size: -; DNA: TGTGCCAGCAGTCCGATTTCCGGGCCATACGAGCAGTACTTC; CDR3: CASSPISGPYEQYF
J: TRBJ2-5; length: 14; V: TRBV5-1; D: TRBD1; size: -; DNA: TGCGCCAGCAGCCCCGGACAGGTCGGAGAGACCCAGTACTTC; CDR3: CASSPGQVGETQYF
J: TRBJ1-1; length: 13; V: TRBV2; D: -; size: -; DNA: TGTGCCAGCAGAAGGGACTCGAACACTGAAGCTTTCTTT; CDR3: CASRRDSNTEAFF
J: TRBJ2-3; length: 16; V: TRBV7-7; D: TRBD1; size: -; DNA: TGTGCCAGCAGCTCTGGACAGGGGTTGTATGCAGATACGCAGTATTTT; CDR3: CASSSGQGLYADTQYF
J: TRBJ2-7; length: 18; V: TRBV7-8; D: TRBD1; size: -; DNA: TGTGCCAGCAGCAGAAGGGACAGGGGAAGAGGGCCTTTCTACGAGCAGTACTTC; CDR3: CASSRRDRGRGPFYEQYF
J: TRBJ2-5; length: 15; V: TRBV28; D: -; size: once; DNA: TGTGCCAGCAGTTTGGCCAGGGTCAACAAAGAGACCCAGTACTTC; CDR3: CASSLARVNKETQYF
J: TRBJ1-2; length: 14; V: TRBV25-1; D: -; size: -; DNA: TGTGCCAGCAGCCCCGGGAGCCAACACTATGGCTACACCTTC; CDR3: CASSPGSQHYGYTF
J: TRBJ2-4; length: 12; V: TRBV7-9; D: -; size: -; DNA: TGTGCCAGCAGCCCGGGGGAAAACATTCAGTACTTC; CDR3: CASSPGENIQYF
J: TRBJ1-5; length: 15; V: TRBV2; D: -; size: -; DNA: TGTGCCAGCAGTTTGGACAGTGCTGGCAATCAGCCCCAGCATTTT; CDR3: CASSLDSAGNQPQHF
J: TRBJ2-7; length: 12; V: TRBV6-1; D: -; size: -; DNA: TGTGCCAGCAGTGAAAGATACTACGAGCAGTACTTC; CDR3: CASSERYYEQYF
J: TRBJ1-5; length: 13; V: TRBV30; D: -; size: -; DNA: TGTGCCTGGGCGACAGGTCGGAATCAGCCCCAGCATTTT; CDR3: CAWATGRNQPQHF
J: TRBJ1-5; length: 19; V: TRBV4-1; D: TRBD1; size: -; DNA: TGCGCCAGCAGCCCGCCGGCTCAGGGGGATTTAATGAATGATCAGCCCCAGCATTTT; CDR3: CASSPPAQGDLMNDQPQHF
J: TRBJ1-1; length: 15; V: TRBV7-2; D: -; size: -; DNA: TGTGCCAGCAGCTTTTTCCAGGAAGTTTATACTGAAGCTTTCTTT; CDR3: CASSFFQEVYTEAFF
J: TRBJ2-2; length: 15; V: TRBV30; D: TRBD1; size: -; DNA: TGTGCCTGGGGTACTGGGACAGGGGATACCGGGGAGCTGTTTTTT; CDR3: CAWGTGTGDTGELFF
J: TRBJ2-3; length: 17; V: TRBV5-1; D: TRBD2; size: -; DNA: TGCGCCAGCAGCACGGGGACTAGCGGGGGGAGCACAGATACGCAGTATTTT; CDR3: CASSTGTSGGSTDTQYF
J: TRBJ1-2; length: 16; V: TRBV30; D: TRBD1; size: -; DNA: TGTGCCTGGAGTGACCGCGGACAGGGCAGATCCTATGGCTACACCTTC; CDR3: CAWSDRGQGRSYGYTF
J: TRBJ2-7; length: 14; V: TRBV29-1; D: -; size: -; DNA: TGCAGCGTTGAAACCGGGCTTCGTCCCTACGAGCAGTACTTC; CDR3: CSVETGLRPYEQYF